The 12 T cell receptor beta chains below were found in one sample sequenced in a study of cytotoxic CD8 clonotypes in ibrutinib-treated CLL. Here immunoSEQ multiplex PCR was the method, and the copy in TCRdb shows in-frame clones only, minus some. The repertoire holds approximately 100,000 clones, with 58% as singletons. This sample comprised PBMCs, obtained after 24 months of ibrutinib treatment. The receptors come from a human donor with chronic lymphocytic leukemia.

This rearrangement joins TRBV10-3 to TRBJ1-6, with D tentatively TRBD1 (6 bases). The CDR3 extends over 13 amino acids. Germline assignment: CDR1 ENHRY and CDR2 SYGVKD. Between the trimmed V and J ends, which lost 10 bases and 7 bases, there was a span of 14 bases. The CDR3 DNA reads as TGTGCCACCGAGGGGGTGGGCAATTCACCCCTCCACTTT. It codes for CATEGVGNSPLHF.

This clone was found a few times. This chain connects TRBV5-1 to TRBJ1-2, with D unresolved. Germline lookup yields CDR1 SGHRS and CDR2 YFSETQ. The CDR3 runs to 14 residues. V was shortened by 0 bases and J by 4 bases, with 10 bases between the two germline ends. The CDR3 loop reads CASSLAGQTYGYTF. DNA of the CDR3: TGCGCCAGCAGCTTGGCTGGCCAGACCTATGGCTACACCTTC. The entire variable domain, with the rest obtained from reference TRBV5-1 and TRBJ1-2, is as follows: KAGVTQTPRYLIKTRGQQVTLSCSPISGHRSVSWYQQTPGQGLQFLFEYFSETQRNKGNFPGRFSGRQFSNSRSEMNVSTLELGDSALYLCASSLAGQTYGYTFGSGTRLTVV.

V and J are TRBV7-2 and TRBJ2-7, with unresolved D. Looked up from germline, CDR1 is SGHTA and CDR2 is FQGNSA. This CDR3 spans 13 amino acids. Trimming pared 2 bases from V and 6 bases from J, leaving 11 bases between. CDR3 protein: CASSLMGPSEQYF. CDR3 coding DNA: TGTGCCAGCAGCTTAATGGGTCCTTCCGAGCAGTACTTC.

In nucleotides, the CDR3 is TGTGCCAGCAGCCCCATGGATGAGGGTGGCTACACCTTC. Protein sequence: CASSPMDEGGYTF. V usage is TRBV14 and J usage is TRBJ1-2; D not certain. This CDR3 is 13 amino acids long. Trimming took off 4 bases at V and 7 bases at J, with 13 bases between the two ends. Germline CDR1 is SGHDN and CDR2 is FVKESK.

CDR3 nucleotides: TGTGCCAGCAGTACCTCCACGGGTGGCTACACCTTC. It is translated as CASSTSTGGYTF. The V call is TRBV28, the J call TRBJ1-2; D ambiguous. Germline V CDR1 and CDR2: MDHEN, SYDVKM. The CDR3 totals 12 residues. The V end lost 5 bases, the J end lost 7 bases, and 11 bases lay between the germline ends.

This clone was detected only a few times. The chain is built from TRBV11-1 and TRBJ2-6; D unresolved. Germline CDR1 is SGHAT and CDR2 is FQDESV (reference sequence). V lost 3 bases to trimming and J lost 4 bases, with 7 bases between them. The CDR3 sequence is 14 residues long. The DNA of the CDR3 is TGTGCCAGCAGCTTGTCCGTGGGGGCCAACGTCCTGACTTTC. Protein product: CASSLSVGANVLTF.

The CDR3 sequence: CASSARAGVSSTDTQYF. The CDR3 DNA reads TGTGCCAGCAGCGCCCGAGCGGGGGTGTCATCGACAGATACGCAGTATTTT. V is TRBV9 and J is TRBJ2-3; 8 nucleotides agree with TRBD2. Germline V gene lookup returns CDR1 SGDLS and CDR2 YYNGEE. The CDR3 runs to 17 residues. The V and J ends lost 3 bases and 3 bases, in that order; junction bases with no gene match: 12. Complete variable domain (other parts from reference TRBV9 and TRBJ2-3): DSGVTQTPKHLITATGQRVTLRCSPRSGDLSVYWYQQSLDQGLQFLIQYYNGEERAKGNILERFSAQQFPDLHSELNLSSLELGDSALYFCASSARAGVSSTDTQYFGPGTRLTVL.

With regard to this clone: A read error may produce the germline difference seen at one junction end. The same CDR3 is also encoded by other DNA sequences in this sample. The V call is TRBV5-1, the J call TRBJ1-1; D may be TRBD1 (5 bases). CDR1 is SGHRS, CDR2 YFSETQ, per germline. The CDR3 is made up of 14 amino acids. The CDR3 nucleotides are TGCGCCAGCAGTTTGGGGGTCACGATGACTGAAGCTTTCTTT. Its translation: CASSLGVTMTEAFF.

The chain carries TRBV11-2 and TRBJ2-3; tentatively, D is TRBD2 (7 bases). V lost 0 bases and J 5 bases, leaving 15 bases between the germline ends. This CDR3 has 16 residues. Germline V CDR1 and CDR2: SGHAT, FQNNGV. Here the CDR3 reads CASSLDLGGAGDTQYF. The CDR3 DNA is TGTGCCAGCAGCTTAGATCTGGGGGGGGCAGGAGATACGCAGTATTTT.

The CDR3 region is CASTRQGGTYEQYF. CDR3 DNA sequence: TGTGCCAGCACTCGGCAGGGAGGCACCTACGAGCAGTACTTC. The chain joins TRBV6-5 to TRBJ2-7; TRBD2 is a possible D gene (6 bases). The CDR3 is 14 residues long. The germline V gene has CDR1 MNHEY and CDR2 SVGAGI. The V gene lost 7 bases and the J gene lost 2 bases, with 15 bases spanning the gap.

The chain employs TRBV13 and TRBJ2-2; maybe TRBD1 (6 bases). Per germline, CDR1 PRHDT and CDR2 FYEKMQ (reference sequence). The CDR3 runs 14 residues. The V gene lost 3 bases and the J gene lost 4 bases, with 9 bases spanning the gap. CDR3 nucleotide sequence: TGTGCCAGCAGCTTTCTGGGGGCCACCGGGGAGCTGTTTTTT. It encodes CASSFLGATGELFF.

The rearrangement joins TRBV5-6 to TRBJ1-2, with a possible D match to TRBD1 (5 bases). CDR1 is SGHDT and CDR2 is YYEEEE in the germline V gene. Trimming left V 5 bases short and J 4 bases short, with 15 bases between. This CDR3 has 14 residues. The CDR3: CASRGLNGLYGYTF. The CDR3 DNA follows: TGTGCCAGCAGGGGACTGAATGGGCTCTATGGCTACACCTTC.